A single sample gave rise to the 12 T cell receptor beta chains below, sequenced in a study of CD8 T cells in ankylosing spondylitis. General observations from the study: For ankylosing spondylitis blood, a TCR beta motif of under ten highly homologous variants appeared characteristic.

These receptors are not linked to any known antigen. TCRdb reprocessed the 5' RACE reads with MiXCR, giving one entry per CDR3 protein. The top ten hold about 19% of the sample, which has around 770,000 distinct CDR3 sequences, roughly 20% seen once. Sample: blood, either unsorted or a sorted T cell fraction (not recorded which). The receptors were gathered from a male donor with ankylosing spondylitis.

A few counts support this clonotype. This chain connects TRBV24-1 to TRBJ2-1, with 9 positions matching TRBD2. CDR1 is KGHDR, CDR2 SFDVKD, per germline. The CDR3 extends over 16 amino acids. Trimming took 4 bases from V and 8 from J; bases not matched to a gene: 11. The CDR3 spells CATSDPMAGGLDEQFF. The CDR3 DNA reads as TGTGCCACCAGTGACCCAATGGCGGGAGGGTTAGATGAGCAGTTCTTC.

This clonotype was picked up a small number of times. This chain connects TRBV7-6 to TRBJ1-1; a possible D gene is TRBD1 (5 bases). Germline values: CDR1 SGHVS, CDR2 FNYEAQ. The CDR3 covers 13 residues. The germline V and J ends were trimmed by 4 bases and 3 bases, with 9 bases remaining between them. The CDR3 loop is CASSWGGDTEAFF. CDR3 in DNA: TGTGCCAGCAGCTGGGGGGGGGACACTGAAGCTTTCTTT.

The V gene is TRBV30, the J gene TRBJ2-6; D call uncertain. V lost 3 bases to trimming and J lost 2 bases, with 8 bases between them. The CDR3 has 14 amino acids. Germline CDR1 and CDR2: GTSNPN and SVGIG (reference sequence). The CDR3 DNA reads TGTGCCTGGAGCGAAACGGCTGGGGCCAACGTCCTGACTTTC. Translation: CAWSETAGANVLTF. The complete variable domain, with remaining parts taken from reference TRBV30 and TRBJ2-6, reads SQTIHQWPATLVQPVGSPLSLECTVEGTSNPNLYWYRQAAGRGLQLLFYSVGIGQISSEVPQNLSASRPQDRQFILSSKKLLLSDSGFYLCAWSETAGANVLTFGAGSRLTVL.

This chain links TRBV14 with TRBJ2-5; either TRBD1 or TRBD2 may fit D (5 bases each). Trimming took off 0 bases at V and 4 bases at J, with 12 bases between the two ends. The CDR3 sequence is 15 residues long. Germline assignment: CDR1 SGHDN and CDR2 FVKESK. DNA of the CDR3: TGTGCCAGCAGCCAAGATTTTCGAGGGGTAGAGACCCAGTACTTC. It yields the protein CASSQDFRGVETQYF. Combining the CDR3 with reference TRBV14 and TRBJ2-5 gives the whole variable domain EAGVTQFPSHSVIEKGQTVTLRCDPISGHDNLYWYRRVMGKEIKFLLHFVKESKQDESGMPNNRFLAERTGGTYSTLKVQPAELEDSGVYFCASSQDFRGVETQYFGPGTRLLVL.

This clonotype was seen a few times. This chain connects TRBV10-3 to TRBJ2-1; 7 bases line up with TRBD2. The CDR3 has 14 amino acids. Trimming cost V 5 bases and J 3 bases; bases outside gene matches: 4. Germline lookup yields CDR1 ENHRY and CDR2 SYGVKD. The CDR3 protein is CAISLTSDYNEQFF. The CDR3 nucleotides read TGTGCCATCAGTCTCACTAGCGACTACAATGAGCAGTTCTTC.

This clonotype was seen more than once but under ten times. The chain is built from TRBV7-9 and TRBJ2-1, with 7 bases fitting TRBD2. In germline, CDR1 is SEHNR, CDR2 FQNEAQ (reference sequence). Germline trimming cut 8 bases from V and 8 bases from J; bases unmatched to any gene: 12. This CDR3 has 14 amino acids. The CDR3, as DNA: TGTGCCAGCTCCCAGGCGGGAGAGGGGTATGAGCAGTTCTTC. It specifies CASSQAGEGYEQFF.

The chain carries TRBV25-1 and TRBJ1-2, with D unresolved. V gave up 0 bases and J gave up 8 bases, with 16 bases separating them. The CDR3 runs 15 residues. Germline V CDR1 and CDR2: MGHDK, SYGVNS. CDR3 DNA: TGTGCCAGCAGTGAATATTCGGCAGAGGTTTGGGGCTACACCTTC. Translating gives CASSEYSAEVWGYTF.

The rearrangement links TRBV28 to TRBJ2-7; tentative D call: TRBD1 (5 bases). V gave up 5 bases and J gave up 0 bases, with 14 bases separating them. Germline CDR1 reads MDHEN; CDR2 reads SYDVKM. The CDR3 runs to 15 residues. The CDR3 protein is CASSIDSSSSYEQYF. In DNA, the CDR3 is TGTGCCAGCAGTATCGACAGTTCAAGCTCCTACGAGCAGTACTTC.

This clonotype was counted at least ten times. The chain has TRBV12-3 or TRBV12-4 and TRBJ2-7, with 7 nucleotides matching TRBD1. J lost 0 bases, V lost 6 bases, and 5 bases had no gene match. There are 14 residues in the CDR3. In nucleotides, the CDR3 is TGTGCCAGCAGGCCGTCAGGGGGCTCCTACGAGCAGTACTTC. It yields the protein CASRPSGGSYEQYF.

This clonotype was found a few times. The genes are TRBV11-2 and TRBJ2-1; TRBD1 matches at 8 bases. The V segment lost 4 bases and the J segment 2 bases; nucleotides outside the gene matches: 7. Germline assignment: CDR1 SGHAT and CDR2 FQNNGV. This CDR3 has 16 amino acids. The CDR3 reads CASSSLAGGPYNEQFF. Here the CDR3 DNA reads TGTGCCAGCAGCTCCCTTGCAGGGGGCCCCTACAATGAGCAGTTCTTC.

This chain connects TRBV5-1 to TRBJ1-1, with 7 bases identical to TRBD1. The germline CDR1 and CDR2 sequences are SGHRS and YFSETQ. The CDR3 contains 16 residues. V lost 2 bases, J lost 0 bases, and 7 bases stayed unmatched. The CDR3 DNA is TGCGCCAGCAGCTTCGGGGCAGGGGGGGTGAACACTGAAGCTTTCTTT. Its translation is CASSFGAGGVNTEAFF.

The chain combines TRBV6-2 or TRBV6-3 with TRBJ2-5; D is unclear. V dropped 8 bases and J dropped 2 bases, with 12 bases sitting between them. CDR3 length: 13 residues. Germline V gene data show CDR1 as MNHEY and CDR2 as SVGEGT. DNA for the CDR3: TGTGCCAGCGTCCCGGGCCAGCAAGAGACCCAGTACTTC. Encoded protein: CASVPGQQETQYF.